Below, 17 T cell receptor beta chains from the same sample are listed, as sequenced in a study of cytomegalovirus exposure and HLA in healthy donors. A multiplex PCR was run with 60 Vbeta primers and 13 Jbeta primers. Sequencing was performed with immunoSEQ multiplex PCR; in TCRdb, only in-frame clones are kept and a portion is missing. Among approximately 160,000 clones listed, around four fifths were seen once. Sequenced sample: PBMCs. These receptors were obtained from a woman aged 45-65 years in good health and CMV-seropositive.

The rearrangement uses TRBV7-3 and TRBJ2-1; a weak D match, TRBD2 (5 bases). The V end was cut by 0 bases, the J end by 5 bases, with 5 bases between. This CDR3 spans 13 amino acids. Per germline, CDR1 SGHTA and CDR2 FQGTGA. The CDR3 sequence: CASSLTRDNEQFF. DNA of the CDR3: TGTGCCAGCAGCTTAACGCGGGACAATGAGCAGTTCTTC.

The V call is TRBV2, the J call TRBJ1-4; the D gene is possibly TRBD1 (6 bases). V was trimmed by 7 bases and J by 7 bases, leaving 13 bases between them. The CDR3 is 13 amino acids. Germline values: CDR1 SNHLY, CDR2 FYNNEI. The CDR3 here is CASIQGRGEKLFF. The DNA of the CDR3 is TGTGCCAGCATCCAAGGCAGGGGTGAAAAACTGTTTTTT.

This clone has just one count. The chain carries TRBV7-9 and TRBJ2-5; maybe TRBD2 (6 bases). Germline CDR1 is SEHNR and CDR2 is FQNEAQ (reference sequence). Trimming pared 1 base from V and 3 bases from J, leaving 21 bases between. CDR3 length equals 18 residues. CDR3 amino acids: CASSLVVDSGGSKETQYF. CDR3 in DNA: TGTGCCAGCAGCTTAGTCGTCGATTCCGGGGGATCTAAAGAGACCCAGTACTTC. The complete variable domain, with remaining parts taken from reference TRBV7-9 and TRBJ2-5, reads DTGVSQNPRHKITKRGQNVTFRCDPISEHNRLYWYRQTLGQGPEFLTYFQNEAQLEKSRLLSDRFSAERPKGSFSTLEIQRTEQGDSAMYLCASSLVVDSGGSKETQYFGPGTRLLVL.

This clone was counted only a few times. V usage is TRBV2 and J usage is TRBJ2-7, with TRBD1 matching 9 bases. Germline CDR1 SNHLY, CDR2 FYNNEI. V shed 7 bases and J 7 bases; nucleotides not matched to a gene: 5. This CDR3 is built from 12 residues. The CDR3 sequence: CASKRQGGEQYF. The CDR3 nucleotides read TGTGCCAGCAAAAGACAGGGGGGGGAGCAGTACTTC.

The chain recombines TRBV28 with TRBJ1-2; 9 bases are a match to TRBD1. Germline assignment: CDR1 MDHEN and CDR2 SYDVKM. The CDR3 runs to 12 residues. With 8 bases clipped from V and 10 bases from J, the junction kept 8 bases outside the gene matches. In DNA, the CDR3 is TGTGCCAGCGGGTACCGGGACAGGGACTACACCTTC. Amino acid sequence: CASGYRDRDYTF.

This clone was seen a handful of times. The chain carries TRBV11-2 and TRBJ1-4; TRBD1 agrees at 7 bases. The germline CDR1 and CDR2 sequences are SGHAT and FQNNGV. J was trimmed by 3 bases and V by 4 bases; bases with no gene match: 5. The CDR3 length is 15 residues. CDR3 nucleotides: TGTGCCAGCAGCTCCCAGGGGGGAGCTAATGAAAAACTGTTTTTT. Its protein product is CASSSQGGANEKLFF.

The rearrangement links TRBV5-8 to TRBJ1-6; no definite D call. CDR1 is SGHTS and CDR2 is YDEGEE in the germline V gene. The CDR3 runs to 15 residues. The V gene lost 3 bases and the J gene lost 1 base, with 8 bases spanning the gap. CDR3 sequence: CASSSRLSYNSPLHF. In nucleotides, the CDR3 is TGTGCCAGCAGCTCCCGACTGTCCTATAATTCACCCCTCCACTTT.

The table lists this clone with a few counts. CDR3 nucleotides: TGTGCCAGCAGTGAATCTCCCGAGGTGACTGAAGCTTTCTTT. Encoded protein: CASSESPEVTEAFF. The gene calls are TRBV6-1 and TRBJ1-1; D not resolved. Looked up from germline, CDR1 is MNHNS and CDR2 is SASEGT. The CDR3 has 14 residues. The ends were cut back, 2 bases at V and 5 bases at J, with 12 bases in the middle.

This clone was counted only a few times. The chain couples TRBV19 to TRBJ2-4; tentative D call: TRBD1 (7 bases). V gave up 6 bases and J gave up 1 base, with 22 bases separating them. This CDR3 is 18 amino acids long. CDR1 LNHDA and CDR2 SQIVND come from the germline V gene (reference sequence). The CDR3 DNA follows: TGTGCCAGTAGGCCTCGATCGGGGGCAGGGGGGGCCAAAAACATTCAGTACTTC. Translated: CASRPRSGAGGAKNIQYF.

This chain joins TRBV4-2 and TRBJ2-7; D is uncertain. The CDR3 is 12 residues long. The ends were cut back, 2 bases at V and 4 bases at J, with 6 bases in the middle. In germline, CDR1 is LGHNA, CDR2 YNFKEQ. CDR3 sequence (DNA): TGTGCCAGCAGCCAACCCTCGTACGAGCAGTACTTC. Translating gives CASSQPSYEQYF.

This clone came up once. V and J are TRBV4-1 and TRBJ2-1; TRBD2 matches 7 bases. This CDR3 is built from 15 residues. Looked up from germline, CDR1 is MGHRA and CDR2 is YSYEKL. Trimming removed 4 bases from V and 5 bases from J; junction bases left unmatched: 8. CDR3 sequence: CASSLLGLADNEQFF. CDR3 DNA: TGCGCCAGCAGCCTCCTCGGGCTAGCGGACAATGAGCAGTTCTTC.

The V and J genes are TRBV7-9 and TRBJ1-1, with D hard to call. CDR3 length equals 17 residues. V dropped 6 bases and J dropped 4 bases, with 24 bases sitting between them. Germline V CDR1 and CDR2: SEHNR, FQNEAQ (reference sequence). CDR3 DNA: TGTGCCAGCAGTCGTATCGGGCGGGCAGTCGGGCGCACTGAAGCTTTCTTT. As protein: CASSRIGRAVGRTEAFF.

In regard to this clone: The same CDR3 can be traced to other DNA sequences in this sample. V usage is TRBV30 and J usage is TRBJ1-5; the D gene is possibly TRBD1 (5 bases). In germline, CDR1 is GTSNPN, CDR2 SVGIG (reference sequence). CDR3 length: 13 residues. Trimming took off 0 bases at V and 2 bases at J, with 5 bases between the two ends. In nucleotides, the CDR3 is TGTGCCTGGAGTGTACAGGGCAATCAGCCCCAGCATTTT. It yields the protein CAWSVQGNQPQHF.

This clone was recorded a few times. The chain recombines TRBV10-3 with TRBJ1-1; TRBD1 is a possible D gene (5 bases). The germline V gene encodes CDR1 ENHRY and CDR2 SYGVKD. Trimming removed 2 bases at V and 1 base at J, with 17 bases between. This CDR3 is built from 17 residues. The CDR3 loop is CAISEPSLGATNTEAFF. The CDR3 bases are TGTGCCATCAGTGAGCCGAGTTTAGGGGCGACGAACACTGAAGCTTTCTTT.

This clone has just one count. J is TRBJ1-4 and V is TRBV11-2; the D is unclear. Germline CDR1 is SGHAT and CDR2 is FQNNGV. The CDR3 sequence is 18 residues long. Trimming pared 0 bases from V and 0 bases from J, leaving 14 bases between. The DNA of the CDR3 is TGTGCCAGCAGCTTAGACGCGAGGGTGAGGCCAACTAATGAAAAACTGTTTTTT. It codes for CASSLDARVRPTNEKLFF.

This chain joins TRBV19 and TRBJ1-1, with TRBD1 as a possible D gene (5 bases). With 10 bases removed from V and 0 bases from J, the gap between germline ends came to 21 bases. The CDR3 consists of 16 residues. CDR1 LNHDA and CDR2 SQIVND come from the germline V gene (reference sequence). In DNA form, the CDR3 reads TGTGCCACCTCCGGCGGTGGAGGGGTCGTGAACACTGAAGCTTTCTTT. This encodes CATSGGGGVVNTEAFF. The variable domain in full, completed from reference TRBV19 and TRBJ1-1, reads DGGITQSPKYLFRKEGQNVTLSCEQNLNHDAMYWYRQDPGQGLRLIYYSQIVNDFQKGDIAEGYSVSREKKESFPLTVTSAQKNPTAFYLCATSGGGGVVNTEAFFGQGTRLTVV.

The chain's CDR3 is CASSQAGEKLFF. In DNA form, the CDR3 reads TGCGCCAGCAGCCAAGCAGGGGAAAAACTGTTTTTT. J is TRBJ1-4 and V is TRBV4-1; tentatively, D is TRBD1 (5 bases). The germline CDR1 and CDR2 sequences are MGHRA and YSYEKL. The CDR3 contains 12 residues. V lost 1 base, J lost 8 bases, and 5 bases lay in between.